The entry that follows covers one TCR beta chain sequence. Antigen: not known. The data were taken from a study of shared clonotypes between healthy human individuals. Study results and caveats: Naive subsets generally had larger estimated richness than memory subsets.

Some clones are missing from TCRdb's copy, which holds only in-frame ones; the method was immunoSEQ multiplex PCR. The table includes approximately 2,000,000 clones, 90% to 95% detected once. From germline, CDR1 is SEHNR and CDR2 FQNEAQ (reference sequence). The CDR3 consists of 14 residues. V lost 6 bases, J lost 2 bases, and 14 bases lay in between. Selected positively for CCR7 and CD45RO-negative, naive CD8 cells excluded terminally differentiated effector memory CD45RA+ cells. Material for sequencing was naive CD8+ T cells from PBMCs. The chain recombines TRBV7-9 with TRBJ2-7; possibly TRBD2 for D (5 bases). This clonotype was sampled from a man younger than 35 in good health. Some clones in this sample may be carry-over from other donors' samples. The CDR3 region is CASRPPPGTYEQYF. CDR3 in DNA: TGTGCCAGCAGACCGCCCCCGGGGACCTACGAGCAGTACTTC.